Only a few counts were recorded for the clone carrying this TCR beta chain. Vbeta (60) and Jbeta (13) primers were used in the PCR. The method was immunoSEQ multiplex PCR; TCRdb's version includes in-frame clones alone and lacks a portion of them. The sample yields roughly 100,000 clones, approximately 70% seen once. The J segment lost 4 bases and the V segment lost 5 bases, leaving 7 bases of the junction unmatched. CDR3 length: 14 residues. Per the germline V gene, CDR1 is MNHEY and CDR2 is SVGAGI. This sample is part of a study of cytomegalovirus exposure and HLA in healthy donors. The wider study: Falling in the Caucasian-associated ancestry cluster were about four fifths of under 450 genotyped donors.

This receptor was taken from a young man in good health and CMV-seronegative. The sequencing input was PBMCs. This chain links TRBV6-5 with TRBJ2-7; 8 bases agree with TRBD2. The CDR3 here is CASSPGGARYEQYF. The CDR3 nucleotides read TGTGCCAGCAGTCCCGGGGGGGCGAGGTACGAGCAGTACTTC.